A single sample is the source of the 32 T cell receptor beta chains below, sequenced in a study of vaccination effects on CD4 cells after COVID-19. These receptors' antigens are unknown. Here immunoSEQ multiplex PCR was the method, and the copy in TCRdb shows in-frame clones only, minus some. The table records approximately 9,300 clones, around 74% of them present only once. CD4+ T cell isolation took place after nine to eleven days of culture. Everyone in the study got two shots of either the BNT162b2 or mRNA-1273 vaccine. This specimen consisted of CD4+ T cells from PBMCs cultured without peptide, obtained after COVID-19 vaccination. These TCRs come from a human donor who received a COVID-19 vaccine.

The CDR3 region is CASRDGTANSPLHF. The CDR3 region has the DNA TGTGCCAGCAGGGACGGGACAGCTAATTCACCCCTCCACTTT. The chain uses TRBV25-1 and TRBJ1-6; 7 nucleotides match TRBD1. V dropped 6 bases and J dropped 6; count of bases not matched to a gene: 5. Germline-derived CDR1 and CDR2 are MGHDK and SYGVNS. The CDR3 covers 14 residues.

The V and J genes are TRBV19 and TRBJ1-2, with a weak D call TRBD1 (5 bases). The V end lost 0 bases, the J end lost 3 bases, and 14 bases lay between the germline ends. The CDR3 runs to 16 residues. Germline assignment: CDR1 LNHDA and CDR2 SQIVND (reference sequence). The CDR3 is CASSIDSSTEYYGYTF. DNA for the CDR3: TGTGCCAGTAGTATAGATTCTTCGACAGAGTACTATGGCTACACCTTC.

This chain connects TRBV6-2 or TRBV6-3 to TRBJ1-2, with unresolved D. CDR3 length: 13 residues. Between the trimmed V and J ends, which lost 4 bases and 4 bases, there was a span of 10 bases. Per germline, CDR1 MNHEY and CDR2 SVGEGT. CDR3 protein: CASSSRPAYGYTF. CDR3 nucleotides: TGTGCCAGCAGTTCCCGACCGGCCTATGGCTACACCTTC.

This sequence joins TRBV19 and TRBJ2-7; 9 nucleotides line up with TRBD1. Germline-derived CDR1 and CDR2 are LNHDA and SQIVND (reference sequence). The CDR3 sequence is 15 residues long. V was pared by 3 bases and J by 0 bases, with 3 bases of the junction left unmatched. CDR3 residues: CASSIGTGYSYEQYF. CDR3 sequence (DNA): TGTGCCAGTAGTATCGGGACAGGGTACTCCTACGAGCAGTACTTC.

A few counts support this clone. The V gene is TRBV14, the J gene TRBJ2-5; perhaps D is TRBD1 or TRBD2 (5 bases each). This CDR3 comprises 16 residues. Germline-derived CDR1 and CDR2 are SGHDN and FVKESK. The germline V and J ends were trimmed by 4 bases and 2 bases, with 17 bases remaining between them. CDR3 DNA sequence: TGTGCCAGCAGCCGGAACGGACACGGGAATCAAGAGACCCAGTACTTC. Protein product: CASSRNGHGNQETQYF.

This chain connects TRBV7-9 to TRBJ1-2; D possibly corresponds to TRBD1 (5 bases). V lost 3 bases and J 3 bases, leaving 8 bases between the germline ends. Looked up from germline, CDR1 is SEHNR and CDR2 is FQNEAQ (reference sequence). The CDR3 is 13 residues long. CDR3 in amino acids: CASSFEGHYGYTF. DNA of the CDR3: TGTGCCAGCAGCTTTGAGGGGCACTATGGCTACACCTTC. Full variable domain (outside the CDR3, taken from reference TRBV7-9 and TRBJ1-2): DTGVSQNPRHKITKRGQNVTFRCDPISEHNRLYWYRQTLGQGPEFLTYFQNEAQLEKSRLLSDRFSAERPKGSFSTLEIQRTEQGDSAMYLCASSFEGHYGYTFGSGTRLTVV.

This clone was counted between two and nine times. The chain carries TRBV6-2 or TRBV6-3 and TRBJ2-2; the D is unclear. The CDR3 spans 14 residues. Germline CDR1 and CDR2: MNHEY and SVGEGT. Trimming cost V 1 base and J 3 bases, with 6 bases left between them. CDR3 amino acids: CASSYLRDTGELFF. The CDR3 nucleotides are TGTGCCAGCAGTTACTTAAGGGACACCGGGGAGCTGTTTTTT.

The genes are TRBV5-1 and TRBJ1-1; a weak D match, TRBD1 (6 bases). V lost 8 bases, J lost 1 base, and 12 bases lay in between. CDR1 is SGHRS and CDR2 is YFSETQ in the germline V gene. The CDR3 totals 13 residues. The CDR3 sequence: CASTQGENTEAFF. The CDR3 DNA reads as TGCGCCAGTACACAGGGAGAGAACACTGAAGCTTTCTTT.

This clone showed up just once. The chain has TRBV6-1 and TRBJ1-4; unclear D gene. The CDR3 totals 11 residues. Germline CDR1 reads MNHNS; CDR2 reads SASEGT. Trimming took 3 bases from V and 11 from J, leaving 7 bases between them. The CDR3 sequence: CASSEGGKLFF. CDR3 DNA: TGTGCCAGCAGTGAGGGAGGCAAACTGTTTTTT.

V is TRBV7-9 and J is TRBJ1-1; 8 nucleotides line up with TRBD1. This CDR3 has 16 amino acids. Germline trimming cut 5 bases from V and 5 bases from J; bases unmatched to any gene: 13. Germline V lookup: CDR1 SEHNR, CDR2 FQNEAQ (reference sequence). The CDR3 coding sequence is TGTGCCAGCAGCCACCCCCCTACAGGGGGACGGACTGAAGCTTTCTTT. It codes for CASSHPPTGGRTEAFF.

The chain recombines TRBV19 with TRBJ2-3; 9 positions agree with TRBD2. Germline V CDR1 and CDR2: LNHDA, SQIVND (reference sequence). CDR3 length equals 14 residues. Trimming cost V 6 bases and J 2 bases; bases outside gene matches: 3. DNA of the CDR3: TGTGCCAGTAGGAAGCGGGGGGACACAGATACGCAGTATTTT. Amino acid sequence: CASRKRGDTDTQYF.

The J gene is TRBJ2-5, the V gene TRBV2; 7 bases map to TRBD2. CDR3 length equals 14 residues. Germline CDR1 SNHLY, CDR2 FYNNEI. The V and J ends lost 6 bases and 7 bases, in that order; junction bases with no gene match: 11. For the CDR3, the DNA is TGTGCCAGCAGACAAAGCGGGGCCACCTGGACCCAGTACTTC. It codes for CASRQSGATWTQYF.

The CDR3 protein is CASSPGQGVMGEQYF. In DNA, the CDR3 is TGTGCCAGCAGTCCCGGACAGGGGGTTATGGGCGAGCAGTACTTC. The chain recombines TRBV2 with TRBJ2-7, with 10 bases matching TRBD1. V gave up 5 bases and J gave up 6 bases; unmatched junction bases: 10. CDR1 and CDR2 (germline): SNHLY, FYNNEI. There are 15 residues in the CDR3.

This chain connects TRBV20-1 to TRBJ1-2; TRBD1 matches at 9 bases. The CDR3 covers 14 residues. J was trimmed by 3 bases and V by 3 bases; bases with no gene match: 5. Per germline, CDR1 DFQATT and CDR2 SNEGSKA (reference sequence). CDR3 sequence: CSASGTGKYYGYTF. CDR3 DNA sequence: TGCAGTGCTAGTGGGACAGGGAAATACTATGGCTACACCTTC.

This rearrangement joins TRBV4-2 to TRBJ1-1; D may be TRBD1 (5 bases). The V end was cut by 0 bases, the J end by 0 bases, with 8 bases between. Germline V gene data show CDR1 as LGHNA and CDR2 as YNFKEQ. The CDR3 length is 15 residues. The CDR3 sequence: CASSQEGTLNTEAFF. The CDR3 DNA reads TGTGCCAGCAGCCAAGAAGGGACCTTGAACACTGAAGCTTTCTTT.

The chain couples TRBV6-5 to TRBJ2-1; 9 positions match TRBD1. The CDR3 covers 15 residues. The ends lost 5 bases at V and 2 bases at J; junction bases unmatched: 4. CDR1 MNHEY and CDR2 SVGAGI come from the germline V gene. CDR3 DNA sequence: TGTGCCAGCAGTCCCGGGACAGGGCCCTACAATGAGCAGTTCTTC. Translating gives CASSPGTGPYNEQFF.

This clone was seen only once. The rearrangement uses TRBV19 and TRBJ2-1; 15 nucleotides align to TRBD2. Germline CDR1 reads LNHDA; CDR2 reads SQIVND (reference sequence). The CDR3 length is 19 residues. J gave up 2 bases and V 3 bases, and 8 bases lay outside the gene matches. This CDR3 is CASSIRTSGRAPTYNEQFF. CDR3 DNA sequence: TGTGCCAGTAGTATTCGGACTAGCGGGAGGGCCCCCACCTACAATGAGCAGTTCTTC.

The genes are TRBV6-5 and TRBJ1-2, with 10 bases fitting TRBD1. Trimming took 0 bases from V and 8 from J; bases not matched to a gene: 3. Looked up from germline, CDR1 is MNHEY and CDR2 is SVGAGI. The CDR3 sequence is 14 residues long. DNA for the CDR3: TGTGCCAGCAGTTACTCAGACAGGGGGCCAGGCTACACCTTC. Protein product: CASSYSDRGPGYTF.

The chain has TRBV3-1 (or the pseudogene TRBV3-2) and TRBJ1-5; D remains ambiguous. CDR3 length: 14 amino acids. The V end was cut by 1 base, the J end by 3 bases, with 7 bases between. Germline V lookup: CDR1 LGHDT, CDR2 YNNKEL (reference sequence). The DNA of the CDR3 is TGTGCCAGCAGCCAAGGACAAGCCAATCAGCCCCAGCATTTT. It is translated as CASSQGQANQPQHF.

This rearrangement joins TRBV5-1 to TRBJ1-4; a weak D match, TRBD1 (6 bases). CDR3 length equals 14 residues. Deletions cut 4 bases from V and 4 bases from J, with 11 bases between. Germline-derived CDR1 and CDR2 are SGHRS and YFSETQ. This CDR3 reads CASSGAQGNEKLFF. CDR3 bases: TGCGCCAGCAGCGGGGCACAGGGTAATGAAAAACTGTTTTTT.

The CDR3 sequence is CASRGLTGGNEKLFF. The CDR3 nucleotides are TGTGCCAGCAGGGGCCTAACAGGGGGAAATGAAAAACTGTTTTTT. This chain uses TRBV2 with TRBJ1-4; 8 bases are a match to TRBD1. CDR3 size: 15 residues. Unmatched junction bases numbered 8, after V lost 6 bases and J lost 5 bases. Looked up from germline, CDR1 is SNHLY and CDR2 is FYNNEI.

This chain joins TRBV27 and TRBJ1-5; D is ambiguous. The CDR3 consists of 15 residues. CDR1 is MNHEY, CDR2 SMNVEV, per germline (reference sequence). The ends were cut back, 6 bases at V and 3 bases at J, with 15 bases in the middle. Here the CDR3 DNA reads TGTGCCAGCAGGCCTGGGCGCGATTCCAATCAGCCCCAGCATTTT. Encoded protein: CASRPGRDSNQPQHF.

This clone showed up just a few times. The gene calls are TRBV7-2 and TRBJ2-2; the D is unclear. V lost 4 bases and J lost 7, with 7 bases in between. Germline loops: CDR1 SGHTA, CDR2 FQGNSA. The CDR3 is 12 residues long. In DNA, the CDR3 is TGTGCCAGCAGCTCGTTTTACGGGGAGCTGTTTTTT. Its protein is CASSSFYGELFF.

The rearrangement joins TRBV28 to TRBJ1-1, with a weak D call TRBD1 (5 bases). The CDR3 contains 14 residues. Germline V lookup: CDR1 MDHEN, CDR2 SYDVKM. V lost 4 bases to trimming and J lost 0 bases, with 9 bases between them. This CDR3 reads CASSSGRLNTEAFF. Here the CDR3 DNA reads TGTGCCAGCAGTTCGGGACGGTTGAACACTGAAGCTTTCTTT.

V is TRBV7-2 and J is TRBJ1-3; D gene uncertain. V lost 0 bases and J 4 bases, leaving 4 bases between the germline ends. The CDR3 loop spans 13 amino acids. CDR1 SGHTA and CDR2 FQGNSA come from the germline V gene. DNA for the CDR3: TGTGCCAGCAGCTTAGCAGCAGGAAACACCATATATTTT. This sequence encodes CASSLAAGNTIYF.

The chain recombines TRBV5-1 with TRBJ2-3, with 11 bases lining up with TRBD2. V trimming: 0 bases; J trimming: 2 bases; junction bases outside the gene matches: 2. This CDR3 is built from 16 residues. Germline V lookup: CDR1 SGHRS, CDR2 YFSETQ. The CDR3 DNA follows: TGCGCCAGCAGCTTGGATAGCGGGGGGGCCACAGATACGCAGTATTTT. Its protein is CASSLDSGGATDTQYF.

The chain uses TRBV12-3 or TRBV12-4 and TRBJ2-5; no clear D gene. Trimming took off 6 bases at V and 7 bases at J, with 9 bases between the two ends. The CDR3 is 11 residues long. The CDR3 is CASSTSGTQYF. DNA for the CDR3: TGTGCCAGCAGCACCTCTGGGACCCAGTACTTC.

The rearrangement joins TRBV27 to TRBJ1-5; unclear D gene. From germline, CDR1 is MNHEY and CDR2 SMNVEV (reference sequence). The CDR3 has 13 amino acids. Trimming stripped 5 bases from V and 7 bases from J, with 12 bases between. The CDR3 nucleotides read TGTGCCAGCAGTCCGACTTGGGGACAGCCCCAGCATTTT. Residues: CASSPTWGQPQHF.

The rearrangement joins TRBV28 to TRBJ2-7; TRBD2 matches 10 bases. Germline V gene sequence: CDR1 MDHEN, CDR2 SYDVKM. V was pared by 7 bases and J by 1 base, with 7 bases of the junction left unmatched. The CDR3 length is 15 residues. The CDR3 DNA follows: TGTGCCAGCACTGATTGGACTAGCGGATCCTACGAGCAGTACTTC. It specifies CASTDWTSGSYEQYF.

The chain recombines TRBV4-3 with TRBJ2-3; D ambiguous. The ends were cut back, 4 bases at V and 6 bases at J, with 8 bases in the middle. Germline V gives CDR1 LGHNA, CDR2 YSLEER. The CDR3 is made up of 12 amino acids. DNA for the CDR3: TGCGCCAGCAGCCTCCAGGCGGATACGCAGTATTTT. Its translation is CASSLQADTQYF.

This chain connects TRBV19 to TRBJ1-2; D unresolved. V was trimmed by 1 base and J by 4 bases, leaving 4 bases between them. The CDR3 is 12 amino acids. Germline V lookup: CDR1 LNHDA, CDR2 SQIVND (reference sequence). CDR3 amino acids: CASSIVGYGYTF. CDR3 coding DNA: TGTGCCAGTAGTATAGTCGGCTATGGCTACACCTTC.

The V and J genes are TRBV5-6 and TRBJ1-6; D is unclear. CDR1 SGHDT and CDR2 YYEEEE come from the germline V gene. The CDR3 length is 12 residues. The V end lost 4 bases, the J end lost 9 bases, and 8 bases lay between the germline ends. CDR3 in DNA: TGTGCCAGCAGCACAAAGGGTTCACCCCTCCACTTT. Its protein product is CASSTKGSPLHF.